This entry is about one TCR beta chain. Using immunoSEQ multiplex PCR, the repertoire was profiled, and TCRdb retains in-frame clones only, with some absent. Of approximately 2.1 million clones in the sample, just over 90% were seen once. The sample is drawn from a study of shared clonotypes between healthy human individuals. Germline-derived CDR1 and CDR2 are SQVTM and ANQGSEA. V trimming: 4 bases; J trimming: 8 bases; junction bases outside the gene matches: 4. The CDR3 has 13 residues. The rearrangement uses TRBV29-1 and TRBJ1-4; 10 bases align to TRBD1. This clonotype was obtained from a man aged 18 to 35 in good health. Some clones in this sample may be carry-over from other donors' samples. What was sequenced was naive CD4+ T cells from PBMCs. Subset of the sample: CD45RA+ positively selected. CDR3 in DNA: TGCAGCGTTGTCGGACAGGGGGGAGAAAAACTGTTTTTT. This gives the protein CSVVGQGGEKLFF.